The 20 T cell receptor beta chains below all came from one sample that was sequenced in a study of blood T cell repertoires in COVID-19. Measured with immunoSEQ multiplex PCR; TCRdb has only the in-frame clones, and not every one. Counted here are approximately 80,000 clones, around 86% occurring once; the ten biggest clones make up about 8.5%. The sequenced sample was peripheral blood. The receptor set was obtained from a man between 45 and 60 years old with active COVID-19.

The J gene is TRBJ1-4, the V gene TRBV18, with D possibly matching TRBD1 (6 bases). The CDR3 consists of 15 residues. The V end lost 4 bases, the J end lost 8 bases, and 17 bases lay between the germline ends. The germline CDR1 and CDR2 sequences are KGHSH and LQKENI. CDR3 amino acids: CASSRVTGRTEKLFF. The CDR3 coding sequence is TGTGCCAGCTCACGGGTTACAGGGCGTACCGAAAAACTGTTTTTT.

V and J are TRBV28 and TRBJ2-1, with no clear D. Trimming removed 4 bases at V and 11 bases at J, with 12 bases between. The CDR3 is made up of 12 amino acids. Germline V lookup: CDR1 MDHEN, CDR2 SYDVKM. The CDR3: CASSSTGEQQFF. The CDR3 region has the DNA TGTGCCAGCAGTTCAACGGGTGAGCAGCAGTTCTTC.

This clone came up many times. The V gene is TRBV2, the J gene TRBJ2-7, with D possibly TRBD1 on 6 matching bases. The CDR3 consists of 13 residues. Germline V gene data show CDR1 as SNHLY and CDR2 as FYNNEI. Between the trimmed V and J ends, which lost 0 bases and 3 bases, there was a span of 6 bases. For the CDR3, the DNA is TGTGCCAGCAGTGAAGCACAGGGCTACGAGCAGTACTTC. The encoded protein is CASSEAQGYEQYF. Looking up the rest from reference TRBV2 and TRBJ2-7 gives the full variable domain: EPEVTQTPSHQVTQMGQEVILRCVPISNHLYFYWYRQILGQKVEFLVSFYNNEISEKSEIFDDQFSVERPDGSNFTLKIRSTKLEDSAMYFCASSEAQGYEQYFGPGTRLTVT.

The chain uses TRBV3-1 (or the pseudogene TRBV3-2) and TRBJ1-6; 7 nucleotides match TRBD1. From germline, CDR1 is LGHDT and CDR2 YNNKEL (reference sequence). Trimming at V came to 6 bases and at J to 6 bases, leaving 8 bases not matched to a gene. The CDR3 is 15 amino acids. CDR3 sequence: CASSLLGTANSPLHF. CDR3 DNA sequence: TGTGCCAGCAGTTTACTCGGGACAGCTAATTCACCCCTCCACTTT.

This rearrangement joins TRBV7-2 to TRBJ2-1; possible D gene TRBD2, 6 bases. Germline V lookup: CDR1 SGHTA, CDR2 FQGNSA. The CDR3 covers 15 residues. V lost 2 bases and J lost 3, with 11 bases in between. CDR3 region: CASSLRDLRYNEQFF. The DNA for the CDR3 is TGTGCCAGCAGCTTACGGGACTTGCGCTACAATGAGCAGTTCTTC.

The chain carries TRBV10-3 and TRBJ1-1; tentatively, D is TRBD1 (5 bases). The CDR3 length is 13 residues. Trimming took off 2 bases at V and 7 bases at J, with 11 bases between the two ends. Germline values: CDR1 ENHRY, CDR2 SYGVKD. Here the CDR3 DNA reads TGTGCCATCAGTGAGAGAGGACAAAGTGAAGCTTTCTTT. Translating gives CAISERGQSEAFF.

V and J are TRBV19 and TRBJ2-1; tentatively, D is TRBD2 (6 bases). The CDR3 runs 16 residues. Trimming shortened V by 6 bases and J by 3 bases, and 18 bases separated the two germline ends. Germline lookup yields CDR1 LNHDA and CDR2 SQIVND (reference sequence). CDR3 in DNA: TGTGCCAGTAGCCACACGGGACTTGTGGGCTACAATGAGCAGTTCTTC. This translates into CASSHTGLVGYNEQFF. Full variable domain (rest looked up from reference TRBV19 and TRBJ2-1): DGGITQSPKYLFRKEGQNVTLSCEQNLNHDAMYWYRQDPGQGLRLIYYSQIVNDFQKGDIAEGYSVSREKKESFPLTVTSAQKNPTAFYLCASSHTGLVGYNEQFFGPGTRLTVL.

This chain joins TRBV7-9 and TRBJ2-5; possibly TRBD2 for D (5 bases). Deletions cut 7 bases from V and 5 bases from J, with 14 bases between. CDR1 is SEHNR and CDR2 is FQNEAQ in the germline V gene (reference sequence). The CDR3 is 13 amino acids. The CDR3 here is CASIPRAEETQYF. CDR3 nucleotide sequence: TGTGCCAGCATCCCGAGGGCCGAGGAGACCCAGTACTTC.

V gene TRBV14 combines with J gene TRBJ1-1; TRBD1 agrees at 8 bases. J gave up 7 bases and V 3 bases, and 7 bases lay outside the gene matches. Germline V gene lookup returns CDR1 SGHDN and CDR2 FVKESK. This CDR3 contains 14 residues. CDR3 in amino acids: CASSHTQGAGEAFF. The CDR3 nucleotides read TGTGCCAGCAGCCATACTCAGGGGGCTGGTGAAGCTTTCTTT. Combining the CDR3 with reference TRBV14 and TRBJ1-1 gives the whole variable domain EAGVTQFPSHSVIEKGQTVTLRCDPISGHDNLYWYRRVMGKEIKFLLHFVKESKQDESGMPNNRFLAERTGGTYSTLKVQPAELEDSGVYFCASSHTQGAGEAFFGQGTRLTVV.

The J gene is TRBJ1-4, the V gene TRBV5-1; 7 nucleotides agree with TRBD1. V dropped 2 bases and J dropped 8; count of bases not matched to a gene: 3. Looked up from germline, CDR1 is SGHRS and CDR2 is YFSETQ. This CDR3 has 13 amino acids. CDR3 bases: TGCGCCAGCAGCTTAAGGGGGCAAGAAAAACTGTTTTTT. Protein sequence: CASSLRGQEKLFF.

The chain joins TRBV7-9 to TRBJ1-1; D gene uncertain. The CDR3 is 13 amino acids. V lost 6 bases to trimming and J lost 4 bases, with 12 bases between them. The germline CDR1 and CDR2 sequences are SEHNR and FQNEAQ (reference sequence). As DNA, the CDR3 is TGTGCCAGCAGGGTAACGGGAGTCACTGAAGCTTTCTTT. Translation gives CASRVTGVTEAFF. The full variable domain, its missing parts supplied by reference TRBV7-9 and TRBJ1-1, is DTGVSQNPRHKITKRGQNVTFRCDPISEHNRLYWYRQTLGQGPEFLTYFQNEAQLEKSRLLSDRFSAERPKGSFSTLEIQRTEQGDSAMYLCASRVTGVTEAFFGQGTRLTVV.

Note on this clone: The junction departs from the called germline gene at one end, perhaps through a read error. V usage is TRBV6-6 and J usage is TRBJ1-5; no reliable D call. CDR1 MNHNY and CDR2 SVGAGI come from the germline V gene (reference sequence). This CDR3 contains 11 residues. In DNA, the CDR3 is TGTGCCAGCAGTTACCAACAGCTCCAGCATTTT. Its translation: CASSYQQLQHF.

J is TRBJ2-1 and V is TRBV14, with 7 nucleotides matching TRBD1. CDR3 length: 16 amino acids. Germline V gives CDR1 SGHDN, CDR2 FVKESK. With 1 base clipped from V and 1 base from J, the junction kept 4 bases outside the gene matches. The chain's CDR3 is CASSQVWTGSYNEQFF. The CDR3 DNA is TGTGCCAGCAGCCAAGTGTGGACAGGTTCCTACAATGAGCAGTTCTTC.

The chain links TRBV28 to TRBJ2-3; D possibly corresponds to TRBD2 (5 bases). CDR1 is MDHEN, CDR2 SYDVKM, per germline. CDR3 length: 13 residues. Trimming left V 5 bases short and J 12 bases short, with 18 bases between. The CDR3 sequence is CASSNLGSDSQYF. The CDR3 DNA follows: TGTGCCAGCAGTAACCTGGGTAGCGATAGTCAGTATTTT.

This clone has a single count. The chain carries TRBV28 and TRBJ2-7; D possibly corresponds to TRBD2 (7 bases). V lost 3 bases, J lost 5 bases, and 11 bases lay in between. Germline assignment: CDR1 MDHEN and CDR2 SYDVKM. CDR3 length: 13 residues. CDR3 residues: CASSFGGRDEQYF. The CDR3 region has the DNA TGTGCCAGCAGTTTCGGGGGGCGAGACGAGCAGTACTTC.

This clone was counted a single time. The J gene is TRBJ2-2, the V gene TRBV3-1 (or the pseudogene TRBV3-2); TRBD1 might be the D (5 bases). The CDR3 covers 14 residues. The V end was cut by 3 bases, the J end by 5 bases, with 10 bases between. In germline, CDR1 is LGHDT, CDR2 YNNKEL (reference sequence). The DNA for the CDR3 is TGTGCCAGCAGCCATTCAGGGAAAACCGGGGAGCTGTTTTTT. It encodes CASSHSGKTGELFF.

The chain carries TRBV7-9 and TRBJ1-6; 12 bases agree with TRBD1. After removal of 4 bases from V and 8 bases from J, the junction contained 6 bases not matched to a gene. Germline V gene data show CDR1 as SEHNR and CDR2 as FQNEAQ (reference sequence). CDR3 size: 16 residues. CDR3 region: CASSSQGQGAYSPLHF. Here the CDR3 DNA reads TGTGCCAGCAGCTCTCAGGGACAGGGGGCTTATTCACCCCTCCACTTT. Together with reference TRBV7-9 and TRBJ1-6, the CDR3 gives the full variable domain: DTGVSQNPRHKITKRGQNVTFRCDPISEHNRLYWYRQTLGQGPEFLTYFQNEAQLEKSRLLSDRFSAERPKGSFSTLEIQRTEQGDSAMYLCASSSQGQGAYSPLHFGNGTRLTVT.

The CDR3 spells CASSPGQGFYEQYF. CDR3 in DNA: TGTGCCAGCAGCCCGGGACAGGGTTTCTACGAGCAGTACTTC. The chain employs TRBV9 and TRBJ2-7, with TRBD1 identical over 9 bases. This CDR3 region has 14 residues. V dropped 4 bases and J dropped 3; count of bases not matched to a gene: 5. CDR1 and CDR2 from the germline V gene are SGDLS and YYNGEE. The entire variable domain, with the rest obtained from reference TRBV9 and TRBJ2-7, is as follows: DSGVTQTPKHLITATGQRVTLRCSPRSGDLSVYWYQQSLDQGLQFLIQYYNGEERAKGNILERFSAQQFPDLHSELNLSSLELGDSALYFCASSPGQGFYEQYFGPGTRLTVT.

The chain is built from TRBV2 and TRBJ1-1, with 8 positions matching TRBD1. The ends lost 7 bases at V and 5 bases at J; junction bases unmatched: 9. The CDR3 consists of 14 residues. CDR1 and CDR2 (germline): SNHLY, FYNNEI. The CDR3 nucleotides are TGTGCCAGCATGAGGACAGGGTTGGGTACTGAAGCTTTCTTT. This codes for CASMRTGLGTEAFF.

The chain employs TRBV19 and TRBJ2-1; 7 nucleotides agree with TRBD1. The CDR3 is 13 residues long. Germline trimming cut 3 bases from V and 5 bases from J; bases unmatched to any gene: 1. Germline CDR1 and CDR2: LNHDA and SQIVND (reference sequence). The CDR3 protein is CASSMGQHNEQFF. As DNA, the CDR3 is TGTGCCAGTAGTATGGGACAGCACAATGAGCAGTTCTTC.